Following are 18 T cell receptor beta chains from one sample sequenced in a study of shared clonotypes between healthy human individuals. Naive CD8 isolation took CD45RO-negative cells positively selected for CCR7 and excluded terminally differentiated effector memory CD45RA+ cells. Clones were read by immunoSEQ multiplex PCR, and TCRdb kept only the in-frame ones, dropping some. The sample lists around 2.1 million clones, about 92% seen once, with around 1.7% in the top ten. Material for sequencing was naive CD8+ T cells from PBMCs. These receptor sequences come from a man between 18 and 35 years old in good health. Some clones in this sample may be carry-over from other donors' samples.

The chain joins TRBV29-1 to TRBJ2-1; D is perhaps TRBD1 (6 bases). Germline V gene sequence: CDR1 SQVTM, CDR2 ANQGSEA. Between the trimmed V and J ends, which lost 3 bases and 4 bases, there was a span of 10 bases. The CDR3 is 13 residues long. CDR3 in amino acids: CSVEGTKYNEQFF. In DNA, the CDR3 is TGCAGCGTTGAGGGGACAAAGTACAATGAGCAGTTCTTC.

This clone is a singleton in its sample. The V and J genes are TRBV4-2 and TRBJ1-1; TRBD1 aligns across 7 bases. Trimming at V came to 3 bases and at J to 0 bases, leaving 7 bases not matched to a gene. The germline V gene encodes CDR1 LGHNA and CDR2 YNFKEQ. This CDR3 is built from 16 residues. This CDR3 is CASSQYTGAMNTEAFF. The CDR3 DNA sequence: TGTGCCAGCAGCCAGTATACAGGGGCCATGAACACTGAAGCTTTCTTT.

The V call is TRBV7-9, the J call TRBJ2-2; TRBD1 agrees at 9 bases. Trimming took 5 bases from V and 0 from J; bases not matched to a gene: 4. CDR3 length: 16 amino acids. Germline CDR1 reads SEHNR; CDR2 reads FQNEAQ (reference sequence). The CDR3 sequence: CASSVQGAANTGELFF. The CDR3 DNA sequence: TGTGCCAGCAGCGTACAGGGGGCCGCGAACACCGGGGAGCTGTTTTTT.

The chain recombines TRBV6-4 with TRBJ1-1; TRBD1 matches at 9 bases. The CDR3 contains 15 residues. CDR1 and CDR2 from the germline V gene are MRHNA and SNTAGT. J gave up 1 base and V 6 bases, and 6 bases lay outside the gene matches. The CDR3 is CASREQGAPNTEAFF. DNA of the CDR3: TGTGCCAGCAGGGAACAGGGGGCCCCGAACACTGAAGCTTTCTTT.

V usage is TRBV27 and J usage is TRBJ2-5; a possible D gene is TRBD1 (6 bases). Germline assignment: CDR1 MNHEY and CDR2 SMNVEV (reference sequence). V was shortened by 2 bases and J by 6 bases, with 13 bases between the two germline ends. The CDR3 runs 14 residues. The CDR3 loop is CASSLMSGAKTQYF. The DNA of the CDR3 is TGTGCCAGCAGTTTAATGTCAGGGGCGAAGACCCAGTACTTC.

The chain combines TRBV28 with TRBJ1-5, with D possibly TRBD1 on 6 matching bases. Germline loops: CDR1 MDHEN, CDR2 SYDVKM. This CDR3 contains 13 residues. V was clipped by 7 bases and J by 6 bases, with 13 bases between them. As DNA, the CDR3 is TGTGCCAGCAAGCTGACAGGCCGTCAGCCCCAGCATTTT. Translated, it gives CASKLTGRQPQHF.

CDR3 residues: CASSSWEGMIGEQYF. DNA of the CDR3: TGTGCCAGCAGTTCTTGGGAGGGGATGATTGGCGAGCAGTACTTC. The V gene is TRBV28, the J gene TRBJ2-7; 7 bases align to TRBD2. The CDR3 consists of 15 residues. Unmatched junction bases numbered 12, after V lost 4 bases and J lost 6 bases. CDR1 and CDR2 from the germline V gene are MDHEN and SYDVKM.

This clone was counted once. CDR3 nucleotides: TGTGCCAGCAGCACCCGTGGCACTGAAGCTTTCTTT. Translated, it gives CASSTRGTEAFF. This chain links TRBV11-2 with TRBJ1-1; no clear D. The CDR3 consists of 12 residues. Germline CDR1 SGHAT, CDR2 FQNNGV. Trimming shortened V by 5 bases and J by 4 bases, and 8 bases separated the two germline ends.

This rearrangement joins TRBV27 to TRBJ2-1; 13 nucleotides align to TRBD2. The ends lost 7 bases at V and 4 bases at J; junction bases unmatched: 4. The CDR3 runs 15 residues. The germline V gene encodes CDR1 MNHEY and CDR2 SMNVEV (reference sequence). CDR3 amino acids: CASTRGLAGYNEQFF. The CDR3 DNA follows: TGTGCCAGCACCCGGGGACTAGCGGGATACAATGAGCAGTTCTTC.

The chain uses TRBV6-5 and TRBJ2-7; TRBD1 is a possible D gene (5 bases). This CDR3 contains 15 residues. Deletions cut 0 bases from V and 2 bases from J, with 11 bases between. CDR1 and CDR2 from the germline V gene are MNHEY and SVGAGI. Here the CDR3 DNA reads TGTGCCAGCAGTTACTCAGGGGTTGACCCCTACGAGCAGTACTTC. Its protein is CASSYSGVDPYEQYF.

The chain links TRBV28 to TRBJ2-7; 9 bases line up with TRBD1. From germline, CDR1 is MDHEN and CDR2 SYDVKM. The J segment lost 2 bases and the V segment lost 5 bases, leaving 13 bases of the junction unmatched. The length of the CDR3 is 17 residues. The DNA of the CDR3 is TGTGCCAGCAGTATCTCATCCGGGACAGGGTACGCCTACGAGCAGTACTTC. It is translated as CASSISSGTGYAYEQYF.

This rearrangement joins TRBV14 to TRBJ2-7, with a weak D call TRBD2 (7 bases). Germline V gene lookup returns CDR1 SGHDN and CDR2 FVKESK. The CDR3 loop spans 16 amino acids. Deletions cut 4 bases from V and 5 bases from J, with 21 bases between. CDR3 protein: CASSPWRGRGFDEQYF. The CDR3 DNA reads as TGTGCCAGCAGCCCATGGCGTGGGAGGGGGTTCGACGAGCAGTACTTC.

Note on this clone: The same CDR3 is also encoded by other DNA sequences in this sample. The chain uses TRBV27 and TRBJ2-7; either TRBD1 or TRBD2 may supply D (6 bases each). The CDR3 sequence is 13 residues long. CDR1 is MNHEY and CDR2 is SMNVEV in the germline V gene (reference sequence). Trimming took 3 bases from V and 3 from J, leaving 9 bases between them. The CDR3 here is CASSLGGSYEQYF. CDR3 DNA: TGTGCCAGCAGTTTGGGGGGCAGCTACGAGCAGTACTTC.

The chain links TRBV9 to TRBJ2-7; no reliable D call. The germline V and J ends were trimmed by 3 bases and 6 bases, with 10 bases remaining between them. This CDR3 region has 12 residues. Germline lookup yields CDR1 SGDLS and CDR2 YYNGEE. The CDR3: CASSAHSSEQYF. The CDR3 nucleotides read TGTGCCAGCAGCGCTCATTCATCCGAGCAGTACTTC. The entire variable domain, with the rest obtained from reference TRBV9 and TRBJ2-7, is as follows: DSGVTQTPKHLITATGQRVTLRCSPRSGDLSVYWYQQSLDQGLQFLIQYYNGEERAKGNILERFSAQQFPDLHSELNLSSLELGDSALYFCASSAHSSEQYFGPGTRLTVT.

The chain couples TRBV9 to TRBJ2-7, with TRBD2 as a possible D gene (6 bases). The length of the CDR3 is 17 residues. Germline values: CDR1 SGDLS, CDR2 YYNGEE. V lost 0 bases, J lost 4 bases, and 20 bases lay in between. The CDR3: CASSVEGEERARYEQYF. The CDR3 bases are TGTGCCAGCAGCGTAGAAGGCGAGGAGCGGGCGCGATACGAGCAGTACTTC.

Concerning this clone itself: The same CDR3 can be traced to other DNA sequences in this sample. The chain joins TRBV29-1 to TRBJ2-1; 10 bases agree with TRBD1. This CDR3 contains 13 residues. V dropped 6 bases and J dropped 4; count of bases not matched to a gene: 3. Germline CDR1 and CDR2: SQVTM and ANQGSEA. The DNA of the CDR3 is TGCAGCGTGGACAGGGGGTCGTACAATGAGCAGTTCTTC. This translates into CSVDRGSYNEQFF.

This rearrangement joins TRBV11-2 to TRBJ2-7; D is undetermined. The germline V and J ends were trimmed by 2 bases and 3 bases, with 8 bases remaining between them. Germline V gene sequence: CDR1 SGHAT, CDR2 FQNNGV. The CDR3 totals 13 residues. The CDR3 here is CASSLLGYYEQYF. In DNA form, the CDR3 reads TGTGCCAGCAGCTTACTCGGCTACTACGAGCAGTACTTC.

This clone was picked up one time. J is TRBJ1-2 and V is TRBV2, with D unclear. Trimming removed 1 base at V and 1 base at J, with 7 bases between. The CDR3 has 14 amino acids. In germline, CDR1 is SNHLY, CDR2 FYNNEI. Here the CDR3 reads CASSEEDFNYGYTF. The CDR3 nucleotides read TGTGCCAGCAGTGAAGAGGATTTTAACTATGGCTACACCTTC. Using reference TRBV2 and TRBJ1-2 for the parts outside the CDR3, the full variable domain is EPEVTQTPSHQVTQMGQEVILRCVPISNHLYFYWYRQILGQKVEFLVSFYNNEISEKSEIFDDQFSVERPDGSNFTLKIRSTKLEDSAMYFCASSEEDFNYGYTFGSGTRLTVV.